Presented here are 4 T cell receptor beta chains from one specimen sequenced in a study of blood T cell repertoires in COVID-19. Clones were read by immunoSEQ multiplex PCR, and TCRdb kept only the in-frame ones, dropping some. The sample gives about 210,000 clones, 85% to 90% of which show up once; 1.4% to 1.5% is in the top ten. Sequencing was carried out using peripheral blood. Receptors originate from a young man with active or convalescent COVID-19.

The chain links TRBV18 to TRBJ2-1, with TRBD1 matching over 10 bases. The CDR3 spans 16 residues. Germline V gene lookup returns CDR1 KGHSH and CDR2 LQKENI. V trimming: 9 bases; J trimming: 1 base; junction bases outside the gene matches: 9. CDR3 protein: CASSPRGQGSYNEQFF. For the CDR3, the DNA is TGTGCCAGTTCTCCGAGGGGACAGGGGTCCTACAATGAGCAGTTCTTC. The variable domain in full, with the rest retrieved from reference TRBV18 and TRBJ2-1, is NAGVMQNPRHLVRRRGQEARLRCSPMKGHSHVYWYRQLPEEGLKFMVYLQKENIIDESGMPKERFSAEFPKEGPSILRIQQVVRGDSAAYFCASSPRGQGSYNEQFFGPGTRLTVL.

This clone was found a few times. DNA for the CDR3: TGTGCCTGGACTCAGGGGCAGCAGAACACTGAAGCTTTCTTT. It translates to CAWTQGQQNTEAFF. This chain uses TRBV30 with TRBJ1-1; a weak D match, TRBD1 (6 bases). There are 14 residues in the CDR3. V was trimmed by 4 bases and J by 1 base, leaving 13 bases between them. Per germline, CDR1 GTSNPN and CDR2 SVGIG (reference sequence).

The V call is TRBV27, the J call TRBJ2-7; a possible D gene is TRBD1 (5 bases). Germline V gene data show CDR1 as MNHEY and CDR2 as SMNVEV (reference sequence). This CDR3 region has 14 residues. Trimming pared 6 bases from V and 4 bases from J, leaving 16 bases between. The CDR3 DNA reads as TGTGCCAGCAGCCCAACGGACACAGTTTACGAGCAGTACTTC. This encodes CASSPTDTVYEQYF.

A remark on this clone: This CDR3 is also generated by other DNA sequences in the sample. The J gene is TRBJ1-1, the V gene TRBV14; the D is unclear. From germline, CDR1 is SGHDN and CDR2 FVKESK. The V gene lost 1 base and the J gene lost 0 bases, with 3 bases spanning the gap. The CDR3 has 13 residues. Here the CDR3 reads CASSQVMNTEAFF. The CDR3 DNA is TGTGCCAGCAGCCAAGTCATGAACACTGAAGCTTTCTTT.